This TCR beta chain was sequenced during a study of T cell repertoires in cytomegalovirus infection (dated by TCRdb to between 2019 and 2020). Broadly, across the study: Alongside well-studied HLA-B-restricted epitopes, the peptide stimulations were aimed at recently identified HLA-C-restricted CMV epitopes, whose presentation resists viral immunomodulation. Donor HLA type was relevant to the analysis, as public TCR beta signatures indicated carriage of CMV infection together with the matching HLA type.

The treatment or condition label of this sample denotes: in vitro stimulation with specific CMV peptide epitopes to enrich CMV-specific T cells. As to this clonotype: Which antigen it targets is not known. There are no base qualities to consult, and no much larger clone falls within one base.

Study-level results and caveats: Cumulative frequency of public TCR beta family members discriminated carriers of CMV infection plus the relevant HLA type in this cohort and an independent roughly 350-donor cohort. The ex vivo response was dominated by HLA-C-restricted CMV-specific TCR beta clonotypes, and the single most frequent clonotype in two of eight donors was supplied by these HLA-C-restricted clonotypes.

The sequencing machine was an Illumina HiSeq 1500. TCRdb handled the public reads itself, with Q25 trimming in fastp and clone calling in MiXCR, and kept productive beta chains. All rows with the same CDR3 protein become a single entry with the most common DNA and genes. This sample is represented by roughly 920,000 distinct CDR3 sequences; roughly 30% of them were singletons. The top ten clones comprise around 15% of the sample. V was cut back by 5 bases and J by 11 bases, leaving a gap of 12 bases between them. Spanning cysteine to phenylalanine, the CDR3 consists of 12 amino acids. Only the CDR3 portion is preserved as DNA: 36 bases, with reading frame beginning at the first base. The germline V gene (reference sequence) supplies CDR1 SEHNR and CDR2 FQNEAQ.

This clonotype was sampled from a human donor in good health (CMV status not recorded). Some clones in this sample may be carry-over from other donors' samples. The receptor chain draws on TRBV7-9 and TRBJ1-4; the D gene cannot be named for sure. The sequences come from cultured CD8+ T cells from PBMCs, collected from culture after CMV antigen stimulation. The CDR3 region: CASSPAARKLFF. DNA sequence: TGTGCCAGCAGCCCAGCAGCGAGGAAACTGTTTTTT.